The following is a T cell receptor (beta chain) sequence with its context. The repertoire was sequenced with immunoSEQ multiplex PCR; TCRdb's copy has only in-frame clones and lacks some. The sample carries 210,000 or so clones, more than 75% recorded once. This entry is derived from a study of blood T cell repertoires in COVID-19. V lost 5 bases and J lost 9; bases outside the gene matches: 7. Per the germline V gene, CDR1 is SEHNR and CDR2 is FQNEAQ (reference sequence). The CDR3 is 13 residues long. Allocation to cohorts depended on clinical history reported by the participants. This TCR was sampled from a woman between 40 and 50 years old with acute COVID-19. The gene calls are TRBV7-9 and TRBJ2-1; TRBD2 matches 7 bases. The sequencing sample was made of PBMCs or T cells enriched from blood (not recorded which). CDR3 protein: CASSNRLAVEQFF. CDR3 DNA: TGTGCCAGCAGCAATAGACTAGCCGTTGAGCAGTTCTTC.